This TCR beta chain was profiled in a study of T cell responses to AZD1222 COVID-19 vaccine. Findings and limits, study-wide: Nearly half of unique spike-specific TCRs reportedly avoided B.1.351 and B.1.1.7 mutated regions. Donors, mostly white British, included more females; clonal diversity was possibly underestimated.

This clone came up once. Its antigen remains unknown. The data were produced by immunoSEQ multiplex PCR, yet TCRdb's version contains in-frame clones alone and is incomplete. The sample holds 110,000 or so clones, more than 70% seen once. Per germline, CDR1 LGHDT and CDR2 YNNKEL (reference sequence). The CDR3 extends over 15 amino acids. The trim removed 1 base at V and 7 bases at J, leaving 3 bases unmatched. The V gene is TRBV3-1 (or the pseudogene TRBV3-2), the J gene TRBJ2-1, with 11 positions matching TRBD1. The specimen was peripheral blood, collected 28 days after the second AZD1222 dose. This TCR derives from an adult who received the AZD1222 COVID-19 vaccine. The CDR3 region is CASSQVDRGHNEQFF. The DNA of the CDR3 is TGTGCCAGCAGCCAAGTGGACAGGGGGCATAATGAGCAGTTCTTC.